This TCR beta chain was obtained from a study of T-cell memory formation after mild COVID-19. This clonotype was detected a few times. Germline V gene lookup returns CDR1 SGHRS and CDR2 YFSETQ. The CDR3 contains 16 residues. The V gene lost 4 bases and the J gene lost 3 bases, with 16 bases spanning the gap. TCRdb reprocessed the 5' RACE reads with MiXCR, giving one entry per CDR3 protein. This table has fewer than 50,000 distinct CDR3 sequences, around 7% appearing once. The V and J genes are TRBV5-1 and TRBJ2-2; D is perhaps TRBD1 (6 bases). Sequenced sample: PBMCs or a T cell subset sorted from them (not recorded which). The receptor was isolated from a young man who had mild COVID-19 (a few samples of this study predate the infection). Cell type and time point are not known. The CDR3: CASSIRQATHTGELFF. In DNA form, the CDR3 reads TGCGCCAGCAGCATAAGACAGGCGACTCACACCGGGGAGCTGTTTTTT.